This T cell receptor (beta chain) is from a study of cytomegalovirus exposure and HLA in healthy donors. Study results and caveats: A later analysis linked a missense DCLRE1C variant to TCR beta V- and J-gene trimming. The classifier reportedly diagnosed cytomegalovirus status with high sensitivity and specificity. Most TCRs appeared rarely, but some public TCRs recurred in many donors.

As for this clone: Its target is not known.

CDR3 size: 13 residues. CDR1 is SGHRS and CDR2 is YFSETQ in the germline V gene. With 4 bases clipped from V and 5 bases from J, the junction kept 3 bases outside the gene matches. PCR amplification relied on 60 Vbeta primers (plus 13 Jbeta primers). Data came from immunoSEQ multiplex PCR; TCRdb stores just in-frame clones and leaves some out. The repertoire includes under 200,000 clones, roughly 85% of them detected once, and roughly 2% sits in the top ten. J is TRBJ2-7 and V is TRBV5-1, with 10 bases matching TRBD1. Sequenced input: PBMCs. This clonotype was sampled from a middle-aged man in good health and CMV-seronegative. CDR3 amino acids: CASSPGQGNEQYF. CDR3 in DNA: TGCGCCAGCAGCCCGGGACAGGGGAACGAGCAGTACTTC. Full variable domain (remainder filled in from reference TRBV5-1 and TRBJ2-7): KAGVTQTPRYLIKTRGQQVTLSCSPISGHRSVSWYQQTPGQGLQFLFEYFSETQRNKGNFPGRFSGRQFSNSRSEMNVSTLELGDSALYLCASSPGQGNEQYFGPGTRLTVT.